The T cell receptor beta chain under discussion was sequenced for a study of naive and memory T cell subsets. This CDR3 spans 14 amino acids. Germline CDR1 and CDR2: SGHDT and YYEEEE. The V and J ends lost 7 bases and 1 base, in that order; junction bases with no gene match: 6. This clonotype has just a few counts. An oligonucleotide containing a UMI was ligated to the 3' end of TCR cDNA. The SP2 primer and nested alpha and beta constant region primers amplified ligated cDNA in four rounds. TCRdb re-called the 5' RACE reads with MiXCR, one entry per CDR3 protein. This sample has roughly 60,000 distinct CDR3 sequences, with approximately 7.2% found just once.

The sequence came from a male donor in good health. The rearrangement uses TRBV5-6 and TRBJ2-3; TRBD1 matches at 7 bases. The CDR3 nucleotides read TGTGCCAGCCTATCTCAGGGGGGCACAGATACGCAGTATTTT. This encodes CASLSQGGTDTQYF. Looking up the rest from reference TRBV5-6 and TRBJ2-3 gives the full variable domain: DAGVTQSPTHLIKTRGQQVTLRCSPKSGHDTVSWYQQALGQGPQFIFQYYEEEERQRGNFPDRFSGHQFPNYSSELNVNALLLGDSALYLCASLSQGGTDTQYFGPGTRLTVL.